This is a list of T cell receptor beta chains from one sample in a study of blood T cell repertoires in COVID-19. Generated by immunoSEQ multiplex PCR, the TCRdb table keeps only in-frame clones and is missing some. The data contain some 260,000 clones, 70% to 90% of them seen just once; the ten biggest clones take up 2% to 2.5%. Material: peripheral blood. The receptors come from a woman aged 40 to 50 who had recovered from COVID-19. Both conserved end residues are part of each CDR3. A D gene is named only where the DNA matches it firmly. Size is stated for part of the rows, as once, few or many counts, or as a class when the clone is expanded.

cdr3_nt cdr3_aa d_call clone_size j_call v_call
TGTGCCAGCAACGACTGGGGCGGCACAGATACGCAGTATTTT CASNDWGGTDTQYF NA NA TRBJ2-3 TRBV6-5
TGCGCCAGCAGCCTCGGATCAGGCTTTGGCCCCAGGGCGCAGTATTTT CASSLGSGFGPRAQYF NA NA TRBJ2-3 TRBV4-1
TGTGCCAGTAGTATACCTAGCGGGGGGGCCGCCGGGGAGCTGTTTTTT CASSIPSGGAAGELFF TRBD2 NA TRBJ2-2 TRBV19
TGTGCCAGCAGTTTATGGGGGATGGACAGGGGCCCCGGGGAGCTGTTTTTT CASSLWGMDRGPGELFF TRBD1 NA TRBJ2-2 TRBV28
TGTGCCAGCAGCGCATACGGGACTACCGAGGGGGAGACCCAGTACTTC CASSAYGTTEGETQYF TRBD2 NA TRBJ2-5 TRBV9
TGTGCCAGCAGCTTAGAAGGCTGGTACTATAGCAATCAGCCCCAGCATTTT CASSLEGWYYSNQPQHF NA NA TRBJ1-5 TRBV7-2
TGTGCCAGCAGCTTAGAAGGGAGGCCACACTACGAGCAGTACTTC CASSLEGRPHYEQYF NA NA TRBJ2-7 TRBV11-3
TGTGCCAGCTCACAACTAGCGGGGTTTAACGAGCAGTACTTC CASSQLAGFNEQYF TRBD2 NA TRBJ2-7 TRBV18
TGTGCCTTCCTCCCTGTAGTGGCTGAAGCTTTCTTT CAFLPVVAEAFF NA NA TRBJ1-1 TRBV30
TGTGCCAGCCGGGACAGTTATAATTCACCCCTCCACTTT CASRDSYNSPLHF TRBD1 few TRBJ1-6 TRBV6-5
TGTGCCAGCAGCCAAGCCGTGACCCAGTACTTC CASSQAVTQYF NA NA TRBJ2-5 TRBV3-1/TRBV3-2
TGTGCCTGGAGGGGGACAGGGGGCCCCGGGGAGCTGTTTTTT CAWRGTGGPGELFF TRBD1 NA TRBJ2-2 TRBV30
TGTGCCAGCAGTTTAATGGGGCTGAGGAGGGACACTGAAGCTTTCTTT CASSLMGLRRDTEAFF NA NA TRBJ1-1 TRBV27
TGTGCCAGCAGCAGACTCCCTAACAGGGGAATTAATGAAAAACTGTTTTTT CASSRLPNRGINEKLFF TRBD1 NA TRBJ1-4 TRBV6-2/TRBV6-3
TGTGCCAGCAGCCAAGATTGGGGGCCCGGGGAGCTGTTTTTT CASSQDWGPGELFF NA NA TRBJ2-2 TRBV4-2
TGTGCCTGGAGGCGGGAGACGCGCAGAGGCTACAATGAGCAGTTCTTC CAWRRETRRGYNEQFF TRBD2 NA TRBJ2-1 TRBV30
TGTGCCAGCAGCCCCGGGAACAGTGGGGATGGAAGCAATCAGCCCCAGCATTTT CASSPGNSGDGSNQPQHF NA NA TRBJ1-5 TRBV3-1/TRBV3-2
TGTGCCAGCGGTACGACCGGGACAGGGTCCCGCGAGCAGTACTTC CASGTTGTGSREQYF TRBD1 once TRBJ2-7 TRBV27
TGTGCCAGCATCCCAGCGCAGGGAAATTTT CASIPAQGNF NA NA TRBJ1-5 TRBV3-1/TRBV3-2
TGTGCCAGCAGCTTAGGTCCGACACGGGGAAAAGAACTGTTTTTT CASSLGPTRGKELFF NA NA TRBJ1-4 TRBV7-9
TGTGCCAGCAGCCCACAACCTTACTACGAGCAGTACTTC CASSPQPYYEQYF NA NA TRBJ2-7 TRBV5-5
TGTGCCAGTAGTATATCCCAGGGTTCGGTGACCCAGTACTTC CASSISQGSVTQYF NA NA TRBJ2-5 TRBV19
TGTGCCAGCAGAATAGCGGGAGAGACCCAGTACTTC CASRIAGETQYF TRBD2 NA TRBJ2-5 TRBV2
TGTGCCAGCTCACCACCGGGTGGGGGCGGCACGCAGTATTTT CASSPPGGGGTQYF NA NA TRBJ2-3 TRBV18
TGCGCCAGCAGCCCTGACAGGCCCTACGAGCAGTACTTC CASSPDRPYEQYF NA NA TRBJ2-7 TRBV4-3
TGTGCCAGCATGGGGGGGATGAACACCGGGGAGCTGTTTTTT CASMGGMNTGELFF TRBD2 NA TRBJ2-2 TRBV2
TGCGCCAGCAGCCCCGGGACACCTGATATTTACGAGCAGTACTTC CASSPGTPDIYEQYF NA NA TRBJ2-7 TRBV4-3
TGTGCCAGTAGTATAGTGGGGCGGGAGGGCCGTAATGAGCAGTTCTTC CASSIVGREGRNEQFF TRBD2 once TRBJ2-1 TRBV19
TGTGCCAGCAGTTACCCAACCCAGGGGAAGACTAACTATGGCTACACCTTC CASSYPTQGKTNYGYTF NA NA TRBJ1-2 TRBV6-2/TRBV6-3
TGTGCCAGCAGGGACAGGGGAAGGACTAATGAAAAACTGTTTTTT CASRDRGRTNEKLFF TRBD1 once TRBJ1-4 TRBV27
TGTGCCAGCAGCTCGACTAGCGGGAGCTTAGAGCAGTTCTTC CASSSTSGSLEQFF TRBD2 NA TRBJ2-1 TRBV7-2
TGTGCCAGCAGCTTAAATAGCGGGGGGTCCACAGATACGCAGTATTTT CASSLNSGGSTDTQYF TRBD2 NA TRBJ2-3 TRBV7-9
TGTGCCTGGAGTGTATCCCCGGGGGGGAACACCGGGGAGCTGTTTTTT CAWSVSPGGNTGELFF TRBD2 NA TRBJ2-2 TRBV30
TGTGCCAGCAGCTTGACAGGGTCCTACAATGAGCAGTTCTTC CASSLTGSYNEQFF TRBD1 NA TRBJ2-1 TRBV11-3
TGTGCCAGCAGCTTAGAGTGGAGCGGGAGAAACATTCAGTACTTC CASSLEWSGRNIQYF TRBD2 NA TRBJ2-4 TRBV7-2
TGTGCCGGTCGGGGGGCAGAGCACTACGAGCAGTACTTC CAGRGAEHYEQYF NA NA TRBJ2-7 TRBV28
TGTGCCTGGAATAGGGACAGGGTAAACACTGAAGCTTTCTTT CAWNRDRVNTEAFF TRBD1 NA TRBJ1-1 TRBV30
TGTGCCAGCAGATTAGCGGGGGGCTCCTACGAGCAGTACTTC CASRLAGGSYEQYF TRBD2 NA TRBJ2-7 TRBV27
TGTGCCAGCAGTGTAGTGGGACAAATAACTGATGGCTACACCTTC CASSVVGQITDGYTF NA NA TRBJ1-2 TRBV28
TGTGCCAGCCGACAGTCGGGCAGGGTGTATGGCTACACCTTC CASRQSGRVYGYTF NA NA TRBJ1-2 TRBV27
TGCGCCAGCAGCTTGGTTAGCGGGAGCTCCTACGAGCAGTACTTC CASSLVSGSSYEQYF TRBD2 few TRBJ2-7 TRBV5-1
TGTGCCAGCAGTTTCGACAACCGGGGCTACACCTTC CASSFDNRGYTF NA NA TRBJ1-2 TRBV28
TGTGCCAGCAGCTTAATAGGCAGCGGGGGGACCTACGAGCAGTACTTC CASSLIGSGGTYEQYF TRBD2 NA TRBJ2-7 TRBV7-8
TGTGCCAGCGGCAGGAGGGGCACCGGGGAGCTGTTTTTT CASGRRGTGELFF NA NA TRBJ2-2 TRBV27
TGCGCCAGCAGCCAAGTCAGGGGACTAGCGGGAAGGGAGACCCAGTACTTC CASSQVRGLAGRETQYF TRBD2 NA TRBJ2-5 TRBV4-3
TGTGCCAGCAGCGTTAAGGCTGGAGGTGAGCAGTTCTTC CASSVKAGGEQFF NA NA TRBJ2-1 TRBV9
TGTGCCAGTAGTATCGACAGGGTCTATGGCTACACCTTC CASSIDRVYGYTF TRBD1 NA TRBJ1-2 TRBV19
TGTGCCAGCAGCGCGACAGACATGAACACTGAAGCTTTCTTT CASSATDMNTEAFF NA once TRBJ1-1 TRBV9
TGTGCCAGCAGTTTAGAAGGGCGAGGGCAAGAGACCCAGTACTTC CASSLEGRGQETQYF NA NA TRBJ2-5 TRBV28
TGCAGTGCGGAGGGGAAGACCCAGTACTTC CSAEGKTQYF NA NA TRBJ2-5 TRBV20-1
TGTGCCAGCACCTCGGGACAGCGCTCCTACGAGCAGTACTTC CASTSGQRSYEQYF TRBD1 NA TRBJ2-7 TRBV6-5
TGTGCCAGCAGCTTAGGGTTGTGGCGGGGGGCCAACAATGAGCAGTTCTTC CASSLGLWRGANNEQFF TRBD2 once TRBJ2-1 TRBV7-3
TGTGCCAGCAGCCAAGATCCCGCAGGCCGGTCTTACTTC CASSQDPAGRSYF NA NA TRBJ2-7 TRBV14
TGTGCCAGAGGGGACAGCCCTAATTCACCCCTCCACTTT CARGDSPNSPLHF TRBD1 few TRBJ1-6 TRBV7-2
TGTGCTAGTGTTCGGGACAGGGTTTTTGGACCAGGTAATGAGCAGTTCTTC CASVRDRVFGPGNEQFF TRBD1 NA TRBJ2-1 TRBV12-5